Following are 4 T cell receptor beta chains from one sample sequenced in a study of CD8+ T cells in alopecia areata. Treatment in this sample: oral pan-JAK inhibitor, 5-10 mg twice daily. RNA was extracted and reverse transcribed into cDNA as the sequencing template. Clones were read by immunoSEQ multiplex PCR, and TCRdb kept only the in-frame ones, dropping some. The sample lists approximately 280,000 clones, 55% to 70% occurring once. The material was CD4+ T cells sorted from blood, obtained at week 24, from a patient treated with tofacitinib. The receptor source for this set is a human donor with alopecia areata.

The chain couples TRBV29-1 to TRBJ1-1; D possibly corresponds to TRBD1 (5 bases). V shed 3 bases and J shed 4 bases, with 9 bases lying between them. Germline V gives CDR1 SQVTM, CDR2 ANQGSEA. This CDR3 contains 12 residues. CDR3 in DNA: TGCAGCGTTGATAAGGGGTTCACTGAAGCTTTCTTT. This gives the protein CSVDKGFTEAFF.

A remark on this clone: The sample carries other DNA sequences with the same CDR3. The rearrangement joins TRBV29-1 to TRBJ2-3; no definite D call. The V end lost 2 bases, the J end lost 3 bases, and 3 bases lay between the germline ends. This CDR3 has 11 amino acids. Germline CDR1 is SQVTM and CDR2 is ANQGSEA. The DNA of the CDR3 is TGCAGCGTTGAACCGACAGATACGCAGTATTTT. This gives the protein CSVEPTDTQYF.

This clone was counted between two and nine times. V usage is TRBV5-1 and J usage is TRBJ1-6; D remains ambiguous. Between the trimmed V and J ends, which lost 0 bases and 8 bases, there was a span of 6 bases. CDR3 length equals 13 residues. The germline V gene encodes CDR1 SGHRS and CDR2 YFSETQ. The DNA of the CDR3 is TGCGCCAGCAGCTTGGAAGTAGATTCACCCCTCCACTTT. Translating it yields CASSLEVDSPLHF.

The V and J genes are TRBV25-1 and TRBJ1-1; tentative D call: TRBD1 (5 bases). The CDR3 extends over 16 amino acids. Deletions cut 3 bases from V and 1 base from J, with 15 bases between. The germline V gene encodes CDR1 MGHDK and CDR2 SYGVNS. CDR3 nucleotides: TGTGCCAGCAGTGACCTCCAGGGAATCGGGAACACTGAAGCTTTCTTT. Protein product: CASSDLQGIGNTEAFF.